The clone carrying this T cell receptor beta chain was seen many times. Its antigen is currently unknown. Those patients with uncontrolled infection, other autoimmune disease, pregnancy or lactation were excluded. Source material for PBMCs was around 10 ml fresh peripheral blood. The CDR3 totals 14 residues. Germline CDR1 and CDR2: KGHDR and SFDVKD. The V end was cut by 4 bases, the J end by 9 bases, with 12 bases between. The data derive from a study of T cells in Graves' hyperthyroidism and ophthalmopathy. Study-level findings and limits: Most thyroid clonotypes expanded above 0.001 appeared in blood too.

There were TCR beta CDR3 regions amplified from RNA transcripts. Carried out on the TCR CDR3, a first-round RT-PCR used the HTBI primer set. Using its own MiXCR run on the multiplex PCR reads, TCRdb lists one record per CDR3 protein. Of roughly 720,000 distinct CDR3 sequences detected, roughly 17% appear once; the ten largest clones hold around 15%. The sequenced material came from blood. The source of this sequence is a man aged 45 to 65 with Graves' hyperthyroidism. The chain is built from TRBV24-1 and TRBJ1-6; D may be TRBD1 (5 bases). The CDR3 DNA sequence: TGTGCCACCAGTGAAGGACACTCCGGTTCACCCCTCCACTTT. This codes for CATSEGHSGSPLHF.